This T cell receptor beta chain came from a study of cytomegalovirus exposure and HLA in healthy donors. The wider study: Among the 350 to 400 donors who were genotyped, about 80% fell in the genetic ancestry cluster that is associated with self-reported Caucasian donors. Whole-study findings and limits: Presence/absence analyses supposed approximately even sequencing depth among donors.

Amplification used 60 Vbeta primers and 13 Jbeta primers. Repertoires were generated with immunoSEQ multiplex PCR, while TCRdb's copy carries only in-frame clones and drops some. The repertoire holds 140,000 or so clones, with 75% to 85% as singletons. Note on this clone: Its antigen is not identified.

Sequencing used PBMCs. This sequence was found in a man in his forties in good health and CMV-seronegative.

The CDR3 protein is CASSRGGAYEQYF. Written as DNA, the CDR3 is TGTGCCAGCAGTCGAGGGGGGGCCTACGAGCAGTACTTC. V gene TRBV6-5 combines with J gene TRBJ2-7; TRBD2 might be the D (7 bases). V shed 5 bases and J shed 2 bases, with 10 bases lying between them. The length of the CDR3 is 13 residues. From germline, CDR1 is MNHEY and CDR2 SVGAGI.